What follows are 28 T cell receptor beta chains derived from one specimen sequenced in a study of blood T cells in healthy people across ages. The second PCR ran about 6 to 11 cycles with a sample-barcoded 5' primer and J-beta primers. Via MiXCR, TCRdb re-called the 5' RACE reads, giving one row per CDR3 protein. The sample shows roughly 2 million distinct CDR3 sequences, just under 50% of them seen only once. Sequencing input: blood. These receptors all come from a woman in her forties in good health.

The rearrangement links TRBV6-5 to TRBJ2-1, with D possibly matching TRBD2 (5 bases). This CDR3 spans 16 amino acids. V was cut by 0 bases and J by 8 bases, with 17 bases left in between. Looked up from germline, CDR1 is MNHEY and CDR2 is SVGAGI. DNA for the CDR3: TGTGCCAGCAGTTACTCCACCGGGGAGTTCCATCATGAGCAGTTCTTC. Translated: CASSYSTGEFHHEQFF.

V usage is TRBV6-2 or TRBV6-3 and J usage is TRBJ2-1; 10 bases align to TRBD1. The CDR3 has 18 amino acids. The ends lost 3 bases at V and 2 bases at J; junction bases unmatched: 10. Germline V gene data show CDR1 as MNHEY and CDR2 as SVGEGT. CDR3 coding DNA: TGTGCCAGCAGTTATTCCCCGGGACAGGGGCGCCCCTACAATGAGCAGTTCTTC. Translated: CASSYSPGQGRPYNEQFF.

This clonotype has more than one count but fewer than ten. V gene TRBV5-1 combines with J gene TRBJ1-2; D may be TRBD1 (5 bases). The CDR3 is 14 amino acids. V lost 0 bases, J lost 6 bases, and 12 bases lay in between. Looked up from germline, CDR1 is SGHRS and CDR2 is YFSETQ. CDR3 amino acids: CASSLDQGLNGYTF. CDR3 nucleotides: TGCGCCAGCAGCTTGGACCAGGGTTTGAATGGCTACACCTTC.

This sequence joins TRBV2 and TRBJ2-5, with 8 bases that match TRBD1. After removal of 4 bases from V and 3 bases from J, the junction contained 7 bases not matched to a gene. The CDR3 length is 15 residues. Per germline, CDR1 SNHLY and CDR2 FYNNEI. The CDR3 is CASSARRGREETQYF. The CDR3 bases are TGTGCCAGCAGTGCCCGCAGGGGGCGGGAAGAGACCCAGTACTTC.

CDR3 in amino acids: CASSFRTSSGEQFF. The CDR3 bases are TGTGCCAGCAGCTTCCGGACTAGTTCAGGTGAGCAGTTCTTC. This sequence joins TRBV7-2 and TRBJ2-1; 7 bases match TRBD2. V shed 3 bases and J 9 bases; nucleotides not matched to a gene: 8. CDR3 size: 14 residues. Germline V gives CDR1 SGHTA, CDR2 FQGNSA.

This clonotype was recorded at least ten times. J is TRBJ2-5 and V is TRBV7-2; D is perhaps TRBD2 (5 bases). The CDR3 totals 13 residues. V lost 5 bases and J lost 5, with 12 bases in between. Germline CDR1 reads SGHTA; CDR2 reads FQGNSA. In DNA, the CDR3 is TGTGCCAGCAGCGCGGACTTGGGGGAGACCCAGTACTTC. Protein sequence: CASSADLGETQYF.

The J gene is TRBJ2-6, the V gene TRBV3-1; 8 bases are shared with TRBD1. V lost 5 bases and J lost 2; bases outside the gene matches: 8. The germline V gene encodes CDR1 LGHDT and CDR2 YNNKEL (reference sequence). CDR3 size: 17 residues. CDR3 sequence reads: CASSLQGGMAGANVLTF. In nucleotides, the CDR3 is TGTGCCAGCAGCTTACAGGGGGGCATGGCTGGGGCCAACGTCCTGACTTTC.

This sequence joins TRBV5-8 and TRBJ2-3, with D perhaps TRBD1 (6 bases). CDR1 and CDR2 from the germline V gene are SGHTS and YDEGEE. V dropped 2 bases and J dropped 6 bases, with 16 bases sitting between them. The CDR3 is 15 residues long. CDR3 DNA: TGTGCCAGCAGCTTTTGGACAGACTTGATGGATACGCAGTATTTT. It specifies CASSFWTDLMDTQYF.

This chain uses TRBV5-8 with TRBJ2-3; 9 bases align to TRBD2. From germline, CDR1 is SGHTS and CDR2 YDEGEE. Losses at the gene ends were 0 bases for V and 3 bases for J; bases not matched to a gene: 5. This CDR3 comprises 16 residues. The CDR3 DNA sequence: TGTGCCAGCAGCTTGGGACTAGCGGACGTAACAGATACGCAGTATTTT. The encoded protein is CASSLGLADVTDTQYF.

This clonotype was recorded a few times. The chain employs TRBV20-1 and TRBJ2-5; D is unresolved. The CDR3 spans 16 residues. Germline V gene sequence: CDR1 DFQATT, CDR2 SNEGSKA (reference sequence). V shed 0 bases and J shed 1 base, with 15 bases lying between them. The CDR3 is CSARDQLSSLQETQYF. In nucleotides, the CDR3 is TGCAGTGCTAGAGATCAGCTCAGTAGCCTCCAAGAGACCCAGTACTTC.

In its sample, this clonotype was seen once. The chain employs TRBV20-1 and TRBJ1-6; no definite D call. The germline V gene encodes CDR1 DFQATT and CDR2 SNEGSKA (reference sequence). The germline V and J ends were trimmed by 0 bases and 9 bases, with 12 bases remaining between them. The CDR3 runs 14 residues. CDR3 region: CSARDVRAPSPLHF. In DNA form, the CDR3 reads TGCAGTGCTAGAGATGTGAGGGCCCCTTCACCCCTCCACTTT.

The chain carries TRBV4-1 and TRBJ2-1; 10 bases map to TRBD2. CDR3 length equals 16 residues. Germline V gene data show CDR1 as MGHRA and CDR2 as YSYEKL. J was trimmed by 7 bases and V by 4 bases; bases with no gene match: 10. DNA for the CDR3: TGCGCCAGCAGCCCTGGGACTAGCGATCGGCGGAATGAGCAGTTCTTC. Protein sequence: CASSPGTSDRRNEQFF.

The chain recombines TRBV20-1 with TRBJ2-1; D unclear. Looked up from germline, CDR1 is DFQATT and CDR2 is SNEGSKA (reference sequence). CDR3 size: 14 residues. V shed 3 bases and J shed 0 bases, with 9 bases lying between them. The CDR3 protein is CSASSAGSYNEQFF. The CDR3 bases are TGCAGTGCTAGTTCGGCAGGCTCCTACAATGAGCAGTTCTTC.

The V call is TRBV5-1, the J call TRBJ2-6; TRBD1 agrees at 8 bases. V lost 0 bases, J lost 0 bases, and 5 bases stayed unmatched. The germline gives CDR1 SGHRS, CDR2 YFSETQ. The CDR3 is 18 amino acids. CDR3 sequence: CASSLEGQAVSGANVLTF. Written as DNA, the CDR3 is TGCGCCAGCAGCTTGGAGGGACAGGCCGTCTCTGGGGCCAACGTCCTGACTTTC.

The CDR3 sequence is CASSFSVGETQYF. CDR3 coding DNA: TGTGCCAGCAGCTTCTCCGTGGGAGAGACCCAGTACTTC. This chain joins TRBV7-2 and TRBJ2-5; D not certain. The CDR3 contains 13 residues. CDR1 and CDR2 (germline): SGHTA, FQGNSA. V lost 3 bases and J 4 bases, leaving 9 bases between the germline ends.

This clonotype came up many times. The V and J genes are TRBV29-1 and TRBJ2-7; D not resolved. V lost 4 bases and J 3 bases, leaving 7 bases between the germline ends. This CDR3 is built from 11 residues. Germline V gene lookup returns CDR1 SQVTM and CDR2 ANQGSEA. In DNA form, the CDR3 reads TGCAGCGTTGTCAGCCTCTACGAGCAGTACTTC. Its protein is CSVVSLYEQYF.

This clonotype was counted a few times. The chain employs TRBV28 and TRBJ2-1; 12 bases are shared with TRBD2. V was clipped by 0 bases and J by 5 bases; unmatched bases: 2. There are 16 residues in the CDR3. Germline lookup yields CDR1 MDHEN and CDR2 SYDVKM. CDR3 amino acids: CASSLWLAGGDNEQFF. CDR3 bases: TGTGCCAGCAGTTTATGGCTAGCGGGGGGGGACAATGAGCAGTTCTTC. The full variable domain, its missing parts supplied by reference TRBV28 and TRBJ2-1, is DVKVTQSSRYLVKRTGEKVFLECVQDMDHENMFWYRQDPGLGLRLIYFSYDVKMKEKGDIPEGYSVSREKKERFSLILESASTNQTSMYLCASSLWLAGGDNEQFFGPGTRLTVL.

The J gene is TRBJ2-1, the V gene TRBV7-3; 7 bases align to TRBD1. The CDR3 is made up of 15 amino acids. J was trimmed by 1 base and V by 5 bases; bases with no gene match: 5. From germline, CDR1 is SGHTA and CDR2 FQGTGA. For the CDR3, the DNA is TGTGCCAGCAGCCGTCAACAGGGGTCCTACAATGAGCAGTTCTTC. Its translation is CASSRQQGSYNEQFF. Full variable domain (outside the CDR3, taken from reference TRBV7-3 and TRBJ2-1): GAGVSQTPSNKVTEKGKYVELRCDPISGHTALYWYRQSLGQGPEFLIYFQGTGAADDSGLPNDRFFAVRPEGSVSTLKIQRTERGDSAVYLCASSRQQGSYNEQFFGPGTRLTVL.

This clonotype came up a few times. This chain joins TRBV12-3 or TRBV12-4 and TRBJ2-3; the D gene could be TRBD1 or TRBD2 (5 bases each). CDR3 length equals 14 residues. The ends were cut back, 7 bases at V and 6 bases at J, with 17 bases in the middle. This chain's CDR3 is CASTHPQGGDTQYF. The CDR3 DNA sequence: TGTGCCAGCACTCATCCTCAGGGCGGGGATACGCAGTATTTT.

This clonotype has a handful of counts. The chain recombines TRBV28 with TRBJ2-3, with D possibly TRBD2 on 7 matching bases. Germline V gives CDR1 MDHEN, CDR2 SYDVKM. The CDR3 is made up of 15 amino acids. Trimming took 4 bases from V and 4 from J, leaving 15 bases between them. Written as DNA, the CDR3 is TGTGCCAGCAGTTCCCCGCGGGGGCAAGCAGATACGCAGTATTTT. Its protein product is CASSSPRGQADTQYF.

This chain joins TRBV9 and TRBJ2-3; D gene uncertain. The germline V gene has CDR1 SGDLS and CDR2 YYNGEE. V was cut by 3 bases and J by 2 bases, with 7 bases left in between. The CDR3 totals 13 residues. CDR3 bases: TGTGCCAGCAGCGGGCTAGACACAGATACGCAGTATTTT. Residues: CASSGLDTDTQYF.

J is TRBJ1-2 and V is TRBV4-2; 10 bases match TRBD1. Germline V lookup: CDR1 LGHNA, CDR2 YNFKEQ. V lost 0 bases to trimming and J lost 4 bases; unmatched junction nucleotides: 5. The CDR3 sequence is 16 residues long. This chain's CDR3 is CASSQEGTGVSYGYTF. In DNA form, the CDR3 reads TGTGCCAGCAGCCAAGAAGGGACAGGGGTCAGCTATGGCTACACCTTC.

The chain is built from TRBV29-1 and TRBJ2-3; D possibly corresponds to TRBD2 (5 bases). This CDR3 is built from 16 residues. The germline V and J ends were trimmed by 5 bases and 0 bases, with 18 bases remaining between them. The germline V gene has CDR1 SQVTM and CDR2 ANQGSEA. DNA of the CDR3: TGCAGCGTTCGGTTTCTGGCGGGTATGAGCACAGATACGCAGTATTTT. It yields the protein CSVRFLAGMSTDTQYF.

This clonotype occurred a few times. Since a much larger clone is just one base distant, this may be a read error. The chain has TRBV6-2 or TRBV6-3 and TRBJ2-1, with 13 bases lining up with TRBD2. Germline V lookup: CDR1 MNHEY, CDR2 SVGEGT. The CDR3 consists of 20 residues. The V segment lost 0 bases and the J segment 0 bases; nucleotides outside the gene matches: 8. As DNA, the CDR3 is TGTGCCAGCAGTTACTCGGAGGGACTAGCGGGGACCGTCTCCTACAATGAGCAGTTCTTC. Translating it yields CASSYSEGLAGTVSYNEQFF.

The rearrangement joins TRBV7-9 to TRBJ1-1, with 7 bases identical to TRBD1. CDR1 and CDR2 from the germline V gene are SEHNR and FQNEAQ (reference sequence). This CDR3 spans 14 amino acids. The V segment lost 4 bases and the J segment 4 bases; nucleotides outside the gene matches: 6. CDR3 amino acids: CASSSRQGRTEAFF. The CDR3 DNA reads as TGTGCCAGCAGCTCCCGACAGGGTCGCACTGAAGCTTTCTTT.

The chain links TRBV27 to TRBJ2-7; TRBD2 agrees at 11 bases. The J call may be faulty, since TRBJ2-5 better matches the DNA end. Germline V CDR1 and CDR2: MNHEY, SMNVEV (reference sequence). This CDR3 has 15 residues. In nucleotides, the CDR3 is TGTGCCAACAGACCCCTAGCGGGGGGCAGGGAGACCCAGTACTTC. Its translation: CANRPLAGGRETQYF.

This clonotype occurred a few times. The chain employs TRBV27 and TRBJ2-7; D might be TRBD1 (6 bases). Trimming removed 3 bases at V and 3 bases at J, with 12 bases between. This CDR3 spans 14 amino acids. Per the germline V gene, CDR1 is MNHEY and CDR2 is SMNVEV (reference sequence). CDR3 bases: TGTGCCAGCAGTTTGGGTGGACAGCTCTACGAGCAGTACTTC. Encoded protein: CASSLGGQLYEQYF.

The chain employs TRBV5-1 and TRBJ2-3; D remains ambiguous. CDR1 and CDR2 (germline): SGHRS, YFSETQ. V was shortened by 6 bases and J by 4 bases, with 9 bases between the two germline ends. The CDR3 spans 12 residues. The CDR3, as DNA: TGCGCCAGCAAAACCCACGCAGATACGCAGTATTTT. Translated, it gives CASKTHADTQYF.